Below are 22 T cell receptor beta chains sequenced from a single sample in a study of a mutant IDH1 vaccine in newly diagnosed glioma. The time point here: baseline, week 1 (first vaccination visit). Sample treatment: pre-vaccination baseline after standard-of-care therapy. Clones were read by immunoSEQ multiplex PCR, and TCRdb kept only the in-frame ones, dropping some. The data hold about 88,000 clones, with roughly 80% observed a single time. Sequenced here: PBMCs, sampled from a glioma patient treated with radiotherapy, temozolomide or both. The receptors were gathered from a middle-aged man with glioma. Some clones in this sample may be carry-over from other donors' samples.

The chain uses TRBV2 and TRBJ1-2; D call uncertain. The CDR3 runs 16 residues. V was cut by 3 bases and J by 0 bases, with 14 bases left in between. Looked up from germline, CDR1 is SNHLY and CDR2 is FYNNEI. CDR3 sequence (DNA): TGTGCCAGCAGTGAGGTGTGGTACTCCACTAACTATGGCTACACCTTC. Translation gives CASSEVWYSTNYGYTF.

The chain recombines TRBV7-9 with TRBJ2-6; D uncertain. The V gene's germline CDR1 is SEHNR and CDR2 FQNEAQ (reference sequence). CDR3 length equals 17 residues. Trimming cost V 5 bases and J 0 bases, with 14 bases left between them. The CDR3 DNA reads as TGTGCCAGCAGCAAGAGAAATTTCGGCTCTGGGGCCAACGTCCTGACTTTC. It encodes CASSKRNFGSGANVLTF. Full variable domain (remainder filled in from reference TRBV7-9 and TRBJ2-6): DTGVSQNPRHKITKRGQNVTFRCDPISEHNRLYWYRQTLGQGPEFLTYFQNEAQLEKSRLLSDRFSAERPKGSFSTLEIQRTEQGDSAMYLCASSKRNFGSGANVLTFGAGSRLTVL.

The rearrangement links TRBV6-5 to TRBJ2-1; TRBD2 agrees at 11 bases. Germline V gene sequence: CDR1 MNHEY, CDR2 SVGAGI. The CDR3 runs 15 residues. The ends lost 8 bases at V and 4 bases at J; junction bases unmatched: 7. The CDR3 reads CASGSVAGGYNEQFF. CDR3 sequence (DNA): TGTGCCAGCGGATCCGTAGCGGGGGGGTACAATGAGCAGTTCTTC.

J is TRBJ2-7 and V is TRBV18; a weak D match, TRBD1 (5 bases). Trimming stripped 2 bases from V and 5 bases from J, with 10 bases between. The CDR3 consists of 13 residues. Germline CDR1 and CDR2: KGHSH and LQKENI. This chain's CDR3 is CASSPKGPNEQYF. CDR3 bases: TGTGCCAGCTCACCAAAGGGGCCCAACGAGCAGTACTTC. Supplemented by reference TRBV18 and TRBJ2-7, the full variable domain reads NAGVMQNPRHLVRRRGQEARLRCSPMKGHSHVYWYRQLPEEGLKFMVYLQKENIIDESGMPKERFSAEFPKEGPSILRIQQVVRGDSAAYFCASSPKGPNEQYFGPGTRLTVT.

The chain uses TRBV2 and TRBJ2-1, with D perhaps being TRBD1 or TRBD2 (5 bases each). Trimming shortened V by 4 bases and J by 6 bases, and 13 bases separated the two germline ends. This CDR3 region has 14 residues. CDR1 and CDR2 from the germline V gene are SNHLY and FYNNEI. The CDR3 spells CASSAQGDPNEQFF. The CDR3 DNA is TGTGCCAGCAGTGCGCAGGGAGACCCCAATGAGCAGTTCTTC.

CDR3 sequence reads: CASIPVNSNQPQHF. The CDR3 DNA is TGTGCCAGCATTCCCGTGAATAGCAATCAGCCCCAGCATTTT. The genes are TRBV6-1 and TRBJ1-5; D uncertain. The V end lost 7 bases, the J end lost 0 bases, and 10 bases lay between the germline ends. Germline lookup yields CDR1 MNHNS and CDR2 SASEGT. The CDR3 is made up of 14 amino acids.

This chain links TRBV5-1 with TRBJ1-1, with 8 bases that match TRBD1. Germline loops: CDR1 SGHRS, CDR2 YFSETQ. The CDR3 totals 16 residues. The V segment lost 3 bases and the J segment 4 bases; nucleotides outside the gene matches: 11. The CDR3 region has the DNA TGCGCCAGCAGCTCACCATACCAGGGGGCGCCCACTGAAGCTTTCTTT. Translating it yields CASSSPYQGAPTEAFF.

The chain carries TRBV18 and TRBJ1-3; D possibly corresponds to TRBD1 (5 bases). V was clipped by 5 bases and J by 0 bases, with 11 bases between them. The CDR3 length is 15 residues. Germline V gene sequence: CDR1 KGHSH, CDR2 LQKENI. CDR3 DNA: TGTGCCAGCTCAACCGGGACCAACTCTGGAAACACCATATATTTT. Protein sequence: CASSTGTNSGNTIYF.

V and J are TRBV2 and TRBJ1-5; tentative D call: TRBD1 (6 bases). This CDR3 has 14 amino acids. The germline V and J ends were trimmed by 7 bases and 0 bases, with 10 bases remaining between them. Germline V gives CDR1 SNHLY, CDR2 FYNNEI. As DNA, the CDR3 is TGTGCCAGCAATCACAGGGCTAGCAATCAGCCCCAGCATTTT. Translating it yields CASNHRASNQPQHF.

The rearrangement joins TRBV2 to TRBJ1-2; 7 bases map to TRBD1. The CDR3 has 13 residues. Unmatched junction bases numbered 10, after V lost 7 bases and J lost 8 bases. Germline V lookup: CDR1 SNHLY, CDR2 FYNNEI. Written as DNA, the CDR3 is TGTGCCAGCAACCCGGGACAGTTCCGGGGCTACACCTTC. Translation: CASNPGQFRGYTF.

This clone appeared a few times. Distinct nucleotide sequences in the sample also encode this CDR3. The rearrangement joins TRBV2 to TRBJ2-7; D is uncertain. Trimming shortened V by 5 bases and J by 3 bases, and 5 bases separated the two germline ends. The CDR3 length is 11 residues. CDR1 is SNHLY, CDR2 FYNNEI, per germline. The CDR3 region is CASSRSYEQYF. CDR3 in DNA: TGTGCCAGCAGTAGAAGCTACGAGCAGTACTTC.

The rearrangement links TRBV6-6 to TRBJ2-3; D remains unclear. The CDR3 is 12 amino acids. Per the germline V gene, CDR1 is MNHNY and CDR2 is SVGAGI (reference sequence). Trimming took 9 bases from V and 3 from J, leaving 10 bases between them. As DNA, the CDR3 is TGTGCCAGTAGAGGAGCGACAGATACGCAGTATTTT. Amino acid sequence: CASRGATDTQYF.

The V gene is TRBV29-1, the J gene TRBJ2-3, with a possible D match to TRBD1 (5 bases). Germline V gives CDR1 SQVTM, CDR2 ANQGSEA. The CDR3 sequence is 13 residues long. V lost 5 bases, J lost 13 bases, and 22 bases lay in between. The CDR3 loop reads CSVRFLGPSPEYF. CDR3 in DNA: TGCAGCGTTAGATTTCTGGGGCCCAGCCCCGAGTATTTT.

In DNA, the CDR3 is TGTGCCAGCAGTTGGACTAGCGGGGGGGCCTACAATGAGCAGTTCTTC. This codes for CASSWTSGGAYNEQFF. The rearrangement joins TRBV6-5 to TRBJ2-1, with TRBD2 matching over 15 bases. The germline V gene encodes CDR1 MNHEY and CDR2 SVGAGI. The V and J ends lost 4 bases and 2 bases, in that order; junction bases with no gene match: 0. This CDR3 region has 16 residues.

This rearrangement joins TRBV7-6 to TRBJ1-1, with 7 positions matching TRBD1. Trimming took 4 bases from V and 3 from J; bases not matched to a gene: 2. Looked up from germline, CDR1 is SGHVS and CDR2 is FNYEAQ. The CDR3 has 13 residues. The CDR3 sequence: CASSSQGYTEAFF. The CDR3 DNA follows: TGTGCCAGCAGCTCACAGGGGTACACTGAAGCTTTCTTT.

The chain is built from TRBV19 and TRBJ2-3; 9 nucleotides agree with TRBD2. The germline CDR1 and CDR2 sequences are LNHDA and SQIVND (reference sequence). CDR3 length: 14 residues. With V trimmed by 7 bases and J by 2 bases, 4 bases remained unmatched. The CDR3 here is CASKSGGYTDTQYF. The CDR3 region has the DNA TGTGCCAGTAAGAGCGGGGGGTACACAGATACGCAGTATTTT.

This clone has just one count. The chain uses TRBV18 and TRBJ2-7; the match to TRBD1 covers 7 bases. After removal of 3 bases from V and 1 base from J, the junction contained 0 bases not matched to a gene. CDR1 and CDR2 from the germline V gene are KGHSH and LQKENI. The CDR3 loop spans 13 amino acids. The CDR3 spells CASSPTGSYEQYF. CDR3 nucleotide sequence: TGTGCCAGCTCACCGACAGGGTCCTACGAGCAGTACTTC.

CDR3 loop: CASVGAWLTEAFF. In nucleotides, the CDR3 is TGTGCCAGCGTGGGAGCATGGCTCACTGAAGCTTTCTTT. V is TRBV2 and J is TRBJ1-1; D gene unclear. CDR3 length equals 13 residues. Germline CDR1 reads SNHLY; CDR2 reads FYNNEI. V shed 8 bases and J shed 4 bases, with 14 bases lying between them.

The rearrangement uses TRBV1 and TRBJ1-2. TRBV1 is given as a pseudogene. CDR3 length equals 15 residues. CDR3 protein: CTSSQDGGSSYGYTF. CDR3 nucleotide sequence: TGCACCAGCAGCCAAGATGGCGGGTCTAGCTATGGCTACACCTTC.

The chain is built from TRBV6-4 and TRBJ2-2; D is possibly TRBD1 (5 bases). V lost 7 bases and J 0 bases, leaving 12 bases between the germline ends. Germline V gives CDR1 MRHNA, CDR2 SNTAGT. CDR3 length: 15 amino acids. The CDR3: CASTNRQPNTGELFF. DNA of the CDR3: TGTGCCAGCACCAACAGGCAACCGAACACCGGGGAGCTGTTTTTT.

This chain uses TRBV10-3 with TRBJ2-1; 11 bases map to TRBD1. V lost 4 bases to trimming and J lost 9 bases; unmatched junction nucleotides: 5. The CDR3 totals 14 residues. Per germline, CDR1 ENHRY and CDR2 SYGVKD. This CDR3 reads CAISAGQGAGEQFF. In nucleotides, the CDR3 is TGTGCCATCAGTGCCGGACAGGGGGCGGGTGAGCAGTTCTTC.

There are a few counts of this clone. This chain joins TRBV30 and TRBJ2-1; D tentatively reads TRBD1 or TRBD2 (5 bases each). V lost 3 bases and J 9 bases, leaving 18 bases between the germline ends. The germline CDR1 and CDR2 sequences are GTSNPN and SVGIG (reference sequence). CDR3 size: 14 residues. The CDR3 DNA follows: TGTGCCTGGAGGCCACCGGGGCCGAAGAGTGAGCAGTTCTTC. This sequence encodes CAWRPPGPKSEQFF. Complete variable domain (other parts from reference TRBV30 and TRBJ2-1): SQTIHQWPATLVQPVGSPLSLECTVEGTSNPNLYWYRQAAGRGLQLLFYSVGIGQISSEVPQNLSASRPQDRQFILSSKKLLLSDSGFYLCAWRPPGPKSEQFFGPGTRLTVL.